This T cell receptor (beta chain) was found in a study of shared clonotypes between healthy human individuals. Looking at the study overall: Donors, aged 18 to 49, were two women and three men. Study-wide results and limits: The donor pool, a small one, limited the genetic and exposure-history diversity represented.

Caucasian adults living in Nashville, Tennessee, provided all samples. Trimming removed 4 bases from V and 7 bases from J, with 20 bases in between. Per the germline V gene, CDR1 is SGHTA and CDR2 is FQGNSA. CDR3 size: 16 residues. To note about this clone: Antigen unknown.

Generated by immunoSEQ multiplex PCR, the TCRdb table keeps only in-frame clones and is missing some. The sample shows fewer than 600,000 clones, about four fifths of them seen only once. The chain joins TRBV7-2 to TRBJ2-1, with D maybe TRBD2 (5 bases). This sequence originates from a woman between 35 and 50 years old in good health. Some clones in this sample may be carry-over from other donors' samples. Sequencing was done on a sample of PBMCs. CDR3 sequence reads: CASSSSYAASGNEQFF. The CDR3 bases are TGTGCCAGCAGCTCCTCCTACGCGGCGAGCGGAAATGAGCAGTTCTTC.